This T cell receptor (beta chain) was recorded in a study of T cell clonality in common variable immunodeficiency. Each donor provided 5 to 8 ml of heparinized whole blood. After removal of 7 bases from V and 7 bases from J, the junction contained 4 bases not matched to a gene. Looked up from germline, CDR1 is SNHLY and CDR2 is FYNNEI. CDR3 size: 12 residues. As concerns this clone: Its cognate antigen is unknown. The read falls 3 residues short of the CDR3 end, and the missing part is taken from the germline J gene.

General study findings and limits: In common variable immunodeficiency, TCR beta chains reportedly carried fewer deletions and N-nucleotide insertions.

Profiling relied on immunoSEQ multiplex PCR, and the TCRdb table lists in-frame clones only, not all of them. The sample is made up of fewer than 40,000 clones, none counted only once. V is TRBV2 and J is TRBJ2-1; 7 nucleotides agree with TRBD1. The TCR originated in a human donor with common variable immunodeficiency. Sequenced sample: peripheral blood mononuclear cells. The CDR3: CASNQGVNEQFF. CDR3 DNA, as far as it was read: TGTGCCAGCAACCAGGGGGTTAATGAG. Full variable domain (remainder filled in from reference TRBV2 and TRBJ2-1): EPEVTQTPSHQVTQMGQEVILRCVPISNHLYFYWYRQILGQKVEFLVSFYNNEISEKSEIFDDQFSVERPDGSNFTLKIRSTKLEDSAMYFCASNQGVNEQFFGPGTRLTVL.